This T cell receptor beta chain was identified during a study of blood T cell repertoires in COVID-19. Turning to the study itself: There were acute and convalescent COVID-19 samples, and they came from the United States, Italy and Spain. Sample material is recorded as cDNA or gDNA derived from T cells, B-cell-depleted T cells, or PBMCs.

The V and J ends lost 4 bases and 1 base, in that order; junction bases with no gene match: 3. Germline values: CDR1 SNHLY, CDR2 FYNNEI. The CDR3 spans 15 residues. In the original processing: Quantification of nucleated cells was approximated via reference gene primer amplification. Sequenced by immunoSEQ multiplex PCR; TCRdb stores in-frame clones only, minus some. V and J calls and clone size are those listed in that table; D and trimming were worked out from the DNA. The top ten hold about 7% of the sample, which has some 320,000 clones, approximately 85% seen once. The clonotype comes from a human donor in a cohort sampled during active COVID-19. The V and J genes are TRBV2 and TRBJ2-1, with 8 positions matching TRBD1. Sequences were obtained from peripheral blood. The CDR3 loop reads CASSGYRGSYNEQFF. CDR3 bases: TGTGCCAGCAGTGGGTACAGGGGGTCCTACAATGAGCAGTTCTTC.